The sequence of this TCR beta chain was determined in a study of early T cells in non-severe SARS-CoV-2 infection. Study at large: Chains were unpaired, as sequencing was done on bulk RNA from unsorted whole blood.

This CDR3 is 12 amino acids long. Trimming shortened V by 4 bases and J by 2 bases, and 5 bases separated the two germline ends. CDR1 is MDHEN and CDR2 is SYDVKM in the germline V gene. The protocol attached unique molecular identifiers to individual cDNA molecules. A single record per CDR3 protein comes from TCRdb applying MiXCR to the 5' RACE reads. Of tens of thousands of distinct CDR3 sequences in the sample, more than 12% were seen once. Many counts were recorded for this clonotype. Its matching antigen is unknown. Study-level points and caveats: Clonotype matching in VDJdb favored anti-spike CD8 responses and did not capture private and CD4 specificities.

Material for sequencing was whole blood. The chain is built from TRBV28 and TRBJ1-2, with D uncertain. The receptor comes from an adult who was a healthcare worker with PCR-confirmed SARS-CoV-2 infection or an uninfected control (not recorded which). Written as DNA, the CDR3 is TGTGCCAGCAGTTACGGGAACTATGGCTACACCTTC. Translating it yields CASSYGNYGYTF.